This entry features one TCR beta chain sequence. This clonotype was recorded many times. Which antigen it targets is not known. Per-base quality was not reported, and no clone a single base away is much larger than it. This sample was taken from a study of Graves' ophthalmopathy and Graves' hyperthyroidism (dated by TCRdb to 2017 to 2018). Background on the whole study: Stable hyperthyroidism was defined as no progression to ophthalmopathy within 18 months of follow-up. In total, around 130 blood samples were TCR-sequenced: 40 to 45 ophthalmopathy, about 75 hyperthyroidism and approximately 17 hyperthyroidism-to-ophthalmopathy patients. TCR beta repertoire signatures were used to distinguish Graves' ophthalmopathy from Graves' hyperthyroidism and to predict progression to ophthalmopathy. For independent validation, a separate cohort was made up of 18 hyperthyroidism patients plus 17 patients who later progressed from hyperthyroidism to ophthalmopathy. A discovery set of 100 or so patients (around 44 ophthalmopathy, 55 to 60 stable hyperthyroidism) was enrolled to explore V-J signatures distinguishing ophthalmopathy from hyperthyroidism. Following sampling, methimazole starting at 30 mg daily was administered to hyperthyroidism patients, and high-dose intravenous methylprednisolone was administered to ophthalmopathy patients. In six hyperthyroidism patients, the T-cell repertoire of thyroid tissue was compared with the T-cell repertoire of blood.

Overall study outcomes, separate from this receptor: No statistical method was used to set the sample size in advance, and the investigators knew which group each participant was assigned to. Among expanded thyroid clonotypes with frequency above 0.001, most also showed up in blood, which suggests that blood repertoires may reflect the thyroid immune response. In validation, the model predicted ophthalmopathy progression with about 64% sensitivity and roughly 72% specificity; some 13 predicted patients were CT-confirmed with GO in a median of about 6.1 months. In cross-validation, the 13-signature model distinguished ophthalmopathy from stable hyperthyroidism with 85% to 90% sensitivity and about 81% specificity, and in the test set the corresponding values were roughly 80% and 76%.

V is pruned by 6 bases and J by 6 bases, leaving 7 bases of the junction without a gene match. The CDR3 goes from the cysteine to the phenylalanine over 14 residues. CDR3 DNA is the only sequence kept; it has 42 bases, read in frame from the first base. CDR1 is given as ENHRY and CDR2 as SYGVKD, both from the germline V gene. The hyperthyroidism patients were 18 to 65 years old and newly diagnosed, with a disease duration of less than 2 months. Patients with other autoimmune diseases, uncontrolled infections, pregnancy or lactation were excluded. Diagnosis relied on clinical symptoms, serum thyroxine, TRAb, thyroid ultrasound and orbital computed tomography. Trizol reagent was used to extract the total RNA, and its quality was then checked on an Agilent 2100 Bioanalyzer. TCR beta CDR3 regions were amplified from RNA transcripts for repertoire sequencing. The first round was an RT-PCR using HTBI primers with the Qiagen OneStep RT-PCR kit, and this first round was followed by a second-round multiplex PCR, then size selection and purification. Libraries were sequenced paired-end with 100 bp reads on an Illumina HiSeq2000. As for the authors' bioinformatics: SOAPnuke was used to process the reads, throwing out any read that had adapters, had uncalled bases, had a mean Phred below 15, or lacked an exact constant-primer or identifier match. COPE v1.2.5 was used to merge high-quality paired reads. Clonotypes were defined as unique nucleotide sequences and were aligned to IMGT TRB V, D and J references using MiTCR v1.1. The analysis was limited to V-J combinations with a frequency above 0.0001, which together covered roughly 99% of repertoires. For each V-J combination, a TCR clonal expansion and chaos score was defined as F50 clonal expansion divided by the chaos observed in the TCRdist matrix. Features were reduced by Welch's t-statistics and random forest to approximately 13 V-J combinations, which fed a naive Bayes classifier. The similarity between thyroid and blood repertoires was quantified using the Morisita-Horn index. TCRdb passed the public sequencing reads through fastp at Q25 and MiXCR, retaining productive beta sequences. Rows are unified per CDR3 protein, each entry keeping the most common DNA and genes. The V and J calls were not made by the authors but by TCRdb's processing. This sample comprises over a million distinct CDR3 sequences, roughly 35% of them detected only once. The ten largest clones take up more than 9.5% of the sample.

The rearranged segments are TRBV10-3 and TRBJ1-4, with 7 central nucleotides matching TRBD1. The sequence was obtained from an adult man with Graves' hyperthyroidism. What was sequenced was peripheral blood or thyroid tissue (not recorded which). The DNA sequence is given as TGTGCCATCAGCCGACAGGGTCCTGATGAAAAACTGTTTTTT. It is translated as CAISRQGPDEKLFF.